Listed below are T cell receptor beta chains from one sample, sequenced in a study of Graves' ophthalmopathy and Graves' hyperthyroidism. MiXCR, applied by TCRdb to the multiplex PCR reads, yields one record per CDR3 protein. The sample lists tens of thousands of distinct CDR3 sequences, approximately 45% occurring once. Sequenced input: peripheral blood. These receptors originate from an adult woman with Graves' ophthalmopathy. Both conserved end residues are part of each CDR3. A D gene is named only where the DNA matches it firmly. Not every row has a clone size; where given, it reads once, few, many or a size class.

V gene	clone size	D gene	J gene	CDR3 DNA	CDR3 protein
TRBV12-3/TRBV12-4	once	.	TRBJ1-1	TGTGCCAGCAGGCAAGGCTGGAACAATGAAGCTTTCTTT	CASRQGWNNEAFF
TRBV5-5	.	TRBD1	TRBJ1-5	TGTGCCAGCAGCTTGCTGGACAGGGTTAGCAATCAGCCCCAGCATTTT	CASSLLDRVSNQPQHF
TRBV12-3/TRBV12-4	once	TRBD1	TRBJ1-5	TGTGCCAGCAGTTTAGCCAGGGGACAGGGGGGCAGTCAGCCCCAGCATTTT	CASSLARGQGGSQPQHF
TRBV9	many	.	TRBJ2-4	TGTGCCAGCAGCTCCTCCCCCCTTTTAGCCAAAAACATTCAGTACTTC	CASSSSPLLAKNIQYF
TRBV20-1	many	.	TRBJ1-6	TGCAGTGCTAGAGATTACGGGGGCCGGGGTAATTCACCCCTCCACTTT	CSARDYGGRGNSPLHF
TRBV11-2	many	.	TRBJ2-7	TGTGCCAGCAGCCCCGGGGCTGGGAACGAGCAGTACTTC	CASSPGAGNEQYF
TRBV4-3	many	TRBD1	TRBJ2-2	TGCGCCAGCAGCCAAACTACAGGGGGTGGGTTCGGGGAGCTGTTTTTT	CASSQTTGGGFGELFF
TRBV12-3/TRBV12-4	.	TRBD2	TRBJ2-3	TGTGCCAGCAGTCCCCAAGCGGGGGCCACAGATACGCAGTATTTT	CASSPQAGATDTQYF
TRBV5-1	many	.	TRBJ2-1	TGCGCCAGCAGCTTGGTAGCGGCCCCTGGGAATGAGCAGTTCTTC	CASSLVAAPGNEQFF
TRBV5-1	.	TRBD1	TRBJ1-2	TGCGCCAGCAGCTTTACGCTGACAGGGGAGGATGGCTACACCTTC	CASSFTLTGEDGYTF
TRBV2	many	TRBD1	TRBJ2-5	TGTGCCAGCAGTCCTCCTAACAGGGGAGCTGGAGAGACCCAGTACTTC	CASSPPNRGAGETQYF
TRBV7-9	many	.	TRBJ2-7	TGTGCCAGCAGCATCAGGGTGGGTCCTTCCTACGAGCAGTACTTC	CASSIRVGPSYEQYF
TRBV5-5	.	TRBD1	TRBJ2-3	TGTGCCAGCAGCTTGGGGACAGGCTTCGATACGCAGTATTTT	CASSLGTGFDTQYF
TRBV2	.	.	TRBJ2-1	TGTGCCAGCAGACCAGGGGGGGGCACAGATACGCAGTTCTTC	CASRPGGGTDTQFF
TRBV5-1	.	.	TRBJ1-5	TGCGCCAGCAGCTCTATTAGCAATCAGCCCCAGCATTTT	CASSSISNQPQHF
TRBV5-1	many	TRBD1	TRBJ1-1	TGCGCCAGCAGCTTGGGCGGACAGGGCGAAGCTTTCTTT	CASSLGGQGEAFF
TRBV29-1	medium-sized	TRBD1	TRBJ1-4	TGCAGCGTACCTACAGGGGTGGAAAAACTGTTTTTT	CSVPTGVEKLFF